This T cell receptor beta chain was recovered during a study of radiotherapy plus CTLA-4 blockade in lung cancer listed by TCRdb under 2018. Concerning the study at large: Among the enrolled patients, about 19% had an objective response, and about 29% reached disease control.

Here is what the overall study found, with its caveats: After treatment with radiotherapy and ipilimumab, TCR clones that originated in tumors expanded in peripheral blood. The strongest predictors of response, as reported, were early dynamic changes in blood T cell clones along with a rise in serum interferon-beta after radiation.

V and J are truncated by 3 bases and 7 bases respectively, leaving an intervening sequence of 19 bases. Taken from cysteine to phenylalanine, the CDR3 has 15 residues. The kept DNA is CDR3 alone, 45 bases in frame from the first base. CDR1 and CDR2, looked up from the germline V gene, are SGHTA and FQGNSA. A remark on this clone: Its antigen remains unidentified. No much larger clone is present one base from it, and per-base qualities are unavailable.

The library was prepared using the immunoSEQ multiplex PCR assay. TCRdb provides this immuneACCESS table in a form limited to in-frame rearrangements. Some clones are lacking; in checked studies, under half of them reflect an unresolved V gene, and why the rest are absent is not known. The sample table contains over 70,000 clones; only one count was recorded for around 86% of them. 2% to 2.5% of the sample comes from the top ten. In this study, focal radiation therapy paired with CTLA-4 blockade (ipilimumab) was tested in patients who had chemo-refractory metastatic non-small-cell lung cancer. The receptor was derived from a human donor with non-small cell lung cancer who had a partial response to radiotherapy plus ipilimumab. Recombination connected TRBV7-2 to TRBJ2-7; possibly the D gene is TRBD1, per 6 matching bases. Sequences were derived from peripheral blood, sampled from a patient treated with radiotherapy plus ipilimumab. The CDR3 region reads CASSFLPGQLREQYF. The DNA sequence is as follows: TGTGCCAGCAGCTTCCTACCGGGACAACTACGGGAGCAGTACTTC.